The clone carrying this T cell receptor (beta chain) showed up just once. This entry comes from a study of cytotoxic CD8 clonotypes in ibrutinib-treated CLL. Germline V gives CDR1 LNHDA, CDR2 SQIVND (reference sequence). Trimming took 4 bases from V and 7 from J; bases not matched to a gene: 5. The CDR3 runs to 14 residues. TCRdb keeps only in-frame clones here, not all; method: immunoSEQ multiplex PCR. Among 100,000 to 150,000 clones listed, 80% to 90% were seen once. This material consisted of PBMCs, taken after 24 months of ibrutinib treatment. This chain uses TRBV19 with TRBJ2-1; TRBD2 matches at 9 bases. This TCR derives from a human donor with chronic lymphocytic leukemia. The CDR3 DNA is TGTGCCAGTAGTAATAGCGGGAGTAGTAATGAGCAGTTCTTC. This gives the protein CASSNSGSSNEQFF.